This T cell receptor (beta chain) came from a study of regulatory T cells in long-lasting Graves disease. Losses at the gene ends were 6 bases for V and 5 bases for J; bases not matched to a gene: 16. This CDR3 region has 18 residues. Germline V CDR1 and CDR2: SGHTA, FQGNSA. For TCR beta, libraries came from iRepertoire HTBI primers and Arm-PCR of CDR3 regions. Each CDR3 protein gets one entry after TCRdb re-called the multiplex PCR reads with MiXCR. The sample gives some 450,000 distinct CDR3 sequences, roughly 15% of which show up once; roughly 10% is in the top ten. This clonotype was recorded many times. Time point here: newly diagnosed GD, antithyroid drugs for less than 3 months. Researchers made the TCR library from RNA that was extracted from PBMCs. The same data also went into a second study, on T cells in Graves' hyperthyroidism and ophthalmopathy.

The sample was peripheral blood mononuclear cells (PBMCs), taken at new diagnosis, from a patient treated with antithyroid drugs. The receptor was isolated from a woman in her thirties with Graves disease. The genes are TRBV7-2 and TRBJ2-5, with 12 bases identical to TRBD1. The CDR3 DNA is TGTGCCAGCAGAAGGGCCGGGACAGGGGGCTCCGCCGGGGAGACCCAGTACTTC. It codes for CASRRAGTGGSAGETQYF.